This T cell receptor beta chain stems from a study of metastatic and nonmetastatic thyroid tumors. Study-level background: Repertoire comparisons spanned blood and tumor or nodule tissue from malignant and benign thyroid patients.

Study-wide points: TCR beta diversity was reportedly significantly higher in malignant thyroid tumors than benign nodules, in blood and tumor.

Prior to thyroid surgery, none of the patients had received any treatment. Original data processing: What underpinned the distant-metastasis classifier for papillary thyroid cancer was the set of CDR3 differences across clinicopathological groups. MiXCR reprocessed the PCR reads for TCRdb. These V and J calls originate from TCRdb's pipeline instead of the authors' own analysis. The sample has about 40,000 clones; roughly 14% are singletons. V lost 2 bases, J lost 3 bases, and 9 bases lay in between. Germline CDR1 reads SGHNT; CDR2 reads YYREEE (reference sequence). The CDR3 runs to 13 residues. Worth noting for this clone: Its target is unknown.

The specimen sequenced was blood. This TCR came from a female donor with papillary thyroid cancer or a benign thyroid nodule (not recorded which). Some clones in this sample may be carry-over from other donors' samples. The chain carries TRBV5-4 and TRBJ2-7; D is ambiguous. The CDR3 region is CASSFSRDYEQYF. Here the CDR3 DNA reads TGTGCCAGCAGCTTCTCCAGAGACTACGAGCAGTACTTC.